Listed here are 23 T cell receptor beta chains from one sample, sequenced in a study of PD-L1 blockade in urothelial cancer. Libraries were prepared by immunoSEQ multiplex PCR; TCRdb keeps only in-frame clonotypes and omits some of them. The table shows roughly 21,000 clones, with 85% to 90% occurring only once. This sample comprised PBMCs, obtained around atezolizumab (anti-PD-L1) treatment. These receptors all stem from a woman aged 55-75 years with urothelial cancer.

The chain recombines TRBV7-6 with TRBJ1-1; 9 bases line up with TRBD1. The CDR3 has 15 amino acids. The J segment lost 5 bases and the V segment lost 1 base, leaving 5 bases of the junction unmatched. CDR1 is SGHVS, CDR2 FNYEAQ, per germline. The CDR3 spells CASSLEGQGWTEAFF. DNA of the CDR3: TGTGCCAGCAGCTTAGAGGGACAGGGATGGACTGAAGCTTTCTTT.

The chain joins TRBV5-1 to TRBJ2-1; 7 positions match TRBD1. The CDR3 runs to 21 residues. V lost 1 base, J lost 5 bases, and 24 bases stayed unmatched. Per the germline V gene, CDR1 is SGHRS and CDR2 is YFSETQ. CDR3 sequence (DNA): TGCGCCAGCAGCTTGAATGTCCTACGAAAAGGACAGGCCAGGCCACACAATGAGCAGTTCTTC. Amino acids: CASSLNVLRKGQARPHNEQFF. Full variable domain (missing parts from reference TRBV5-1 and TRBJ2-1): KAGVTQTPRYLIKTRGQQVTLSCSPISGHRSVSWYQQTPGQGLQFLFEYFSETQRNKGNFPGRFSGRQFSNSRSEMNVSTLELGDSALYLCASSLNVLRKGQARPHNEQFFGPGTRLTVL.

The rearrangement joins TRBV28 to TRBJ2-3; weak D call: TRBD2 (5 bases). V lost 2 bases and J 8 bases, leaving 17 bases between the germline ends. The germline CDR1 and CDR2 sequences are MDHEN and SYDVKM. This CDR3 has 15 amino acids. The DNA of the CDR3 is TGTGCCAGCAGTTTAAGAGGGCTAGCTTTGGGTACGCAGTATTTT. This translates into CASSLRGLALGTQYF.

CDR3 DNA sequence: TGTGCCAGCAGCCCAGGACTCCAGCGGGAGCAGTACTTC. Translated, it gives CASSPGLQREQYF. The chain employs TRBV7-3 and TRBJ2-7, with D maybe TRBD2 (5 bases). Trimming cost V 5 bases and J 7 bases, with 15 bases left between them. Per germline, CDR1 SGHTA and CDR2 FQGTGA. The CDR3 contains 13 residues. The whole variable domain, filled in from reference TRBV7-3 and TRBJ2-7, reads GAGVSQTPSNKVTEKGKYVELRCDPISGHTALYWYRQSLGQGPEFLIYFQGTGAADDSGLPNDRFFAVRPEGSVSTLKIQRTERGDSAVYLCASSPGLQREQYFGPGTRLTVT.

The chain uses TRBV7-6 and TRBJ1-1, with 9 bases lining up with TRBD1. V lost 2 bases to trimming and J lost 7 bases; unmatched junction nucleotides: 17. Per the germline V gene, CDR1 is SGHVS and CDR2 is FNYEAQ. This CDR3 contains 18 residues. The CDR3: CASSLRSGIGQGTSEAFF. CDR3 nucleotides: TGTGCCAGCAGCTTAAGGAGTGGAATTGGACAGGGGACTAGTGAAGCTTTCTTT.

This chain uses TRBV13 with TRBJ2-3; D perhaps matches TRBD2 (5 bases). Trimming removed 7 bases from V and 4 bases from J, with 15 bases in between. Looked up from germline, CDR1 is PRHDT and CDR2 is FYEKMQ (reference sequence). This CDR3 region has 14 residues. The CDR3 spells CASTRIAGADTQYF. CDR3 bases: TGTGCCAGCACCCGAATTGCGGGCGCAGATACGCAGTATTTT.

This chain links TRBV7-3 with TRBJ2-1; 10 nucleotides align to TRBD2. The CDR3 runs 16 residues. Trimming took 1 base from V and 9 from J; bases not matched to a gene: 9. Germline-derived CDR1 and CDR2 are SGHTA and FQGTGA. The CDR3 reads CASSLNPSGRGSEQFF. In DNA form, the CDR3 reads TGTGCCAGCAGCTTAAACCCTAGCGGGAGAGGGAGTGAGCAGTTCTTC.

The gene calls are TRBV30 and TRBJ2-5; TRBD1 agrees at 7 bases. With V trimmed by 5 bases and J by 6 bases, 9 bases remained unmatched. CDR3 length equals 13 residues. CDR1 GTSNPN and CDR2 SVGIG come from the germline V gene (reference sequence). The CDR3 DNA reads as TGTGCCTGGTCGACAGGGCTCAAGAAGACCCAGTACTTC. Encoded protein: CAWSTGLKKTQYF.

The table lists this clone with a count of one. The V and J genes are TRBV28 and TRBJ1-5, with 8 bases fitting TRBD1. CDR1 MDHEN and CDR2 SYDVKM come from the germline V gene. The V and J ends lost 7 bases and 7 bases, in that order; junction bases with no gene match: 6. The CDR3 has 13 residues. CDR3 region: CASTRGPDQPQHF. CDR3 coding DNA: TGTGCCAGCACCAGGGGGCCGGACCAGCCCCAGCATTTT.

The rearrangement joins TRBV7-3 to TRBJ2-2; possibly TRBD2 for D (5 bases). There are 13 residues in the CDR3. Germline CDR1 and CDR2: SGHTA and FQGTGA. The germline V and J ends were trimmed by 8 bases and 1 base, with 8 bases remaining between them. CDR3 in DNA: TGTGCCAGCCGACGGGAGAACACCGGGGAGCTGTTTTTT. Its protein product is CASRRENTGELFF.

V usage is TRBV19 and J usage is TRBJ2-2; D is undetermined. V was cut by 3 bases and J by 3 bases, with 17 bases left in between. This CDR3 is built from 17 residues. Germline values: CDR1 LNHDA, CDR2 SQIVND (reference sequence). CDR3 amino acids: CASSIVLASRYTGELFF. CDR3 in DNA: TGTGCCAGTAGTATCGTGTTAGCCTCAAGGTACACCGGGGAGCTGTTTTTT.

The gene calls are TRBV7-2 and TRBJ2-7, with D possibly being TRBD2 (6 bases). The length of the CDR3 is 13 residues. V was trimmed by 2 bases and J by 2 bases, leaving 7 bases between them. In germline, CDR1 is SGHTA, CDR2 FQGNSA. The CDR3 nucleotides are TGTGCCAGCAGCTTATGGACTACCTACGAGCAGTACTTC. Amino acids: CASSLWTTYEQYF.

The rearrangement links TRBV27 to TRBJ2-3; 8 bases match TRBD1. The CDR3 is made up of 15 amino acids. Germline CDR1 is MNHEY and CDR2 is SMNVEV (reference sequence). With V trimmed by 3 bases and J by 1 base, 3 bases remained unmatched. The CDR3 bases are TGTGCCAGCAGTTTGGACAGGGCCGGCACAGATACGCAGTATTTT. It yields the protein CASSLDRAGTDTQYF.

The chain uses TRBV4-1 and TRBJ2-7, with D possibly matching TRBD2 (7 bases). This CDR3 has 15 residues. CDR1 and CDR2 (germline): MGHRA, YSYEKL. The ends were cut back, 4 bases at V and 6 bases at J, with 19 bases in the middle. The CDR3 region is CASSPAGGGEPEQYF. The CDR3 region has the DNA TGCGCCAGCAGCCCGGCTGGGGGGGGCGAACCCGAGCAGTACTTC.

The rearrangement joins TRBV25-1 to TRBJ2-7, with 8 nucleotides matching TRBD1. CDR3 length equals 16 residues. Germline V lookup: CDR1 MGHDK, CDR2 SYGVNS. V was pared by 5 bases and J by 6 bases, with 15 bases of the junction left unmatched. In DNA, the CDR3 is TGTGCCAGCAGTAAAATCAAGGGGCAGGGGGCTGCCGAGCAGTACTTC. Translation gives CASSKIKGQGAAEQYF.

V is TRBV9 and J is TRBJ2-1, with TRBD2 as a possible D gene (6 bases). The germline CDR1 and CDR2 sequences are SGDLS and YYNGEE. CDR3 size: 15 residues. V was shortened by 8 bases and J by 0 bases, with 15 bases between the two germline ends. CDR3 DNA sequence: TGTGCCAGTTCTAGCGCCACCAGCTCCTACAATGAGCAGTTCTTC. It translates to CASSSATSSYNEQFF.

The V call is TRBV27, the J call TRBJ2-1; 8 nucleotides line up with TRBD2. CDR3 size: 18 residues. Germline V gene lookup returns CDR1 MNHEY and CDR2 SMNVEV (reference sequence). Losses at the gene ends were 2 bases for V and 1 base for J; bases not matched to a gene: 10. Here the CDR3 reads CASSLITGGSDSYNEQFF. The CDR3 DNA reads as TGTGCCAGCAGTTTAATTACGGGGGGGTCAGATTCCTACAATGAGCAGTTCTTC.

The chain joins TRBV4-1 to TRBJ2-3; 10 bases agree with TRBD2. CDR3 size: 17 residues. The germline V gene encodes CDR1 MGHRA and CDR2 YSYEKL. Losses at the gene ends were 4 bases for V and 1 base for J; bases not matched to a gene: 8. CDR3 sequence reads: CASSPLTSGYGTDTQYF. The CDR3 nucleotides are TGCGCCAGCAGCCCTCTGACTAGCGGGTATGGCACAGATACGCAGTATTTT.

In its sample, this clone was seen a few times. The chain carries TRBV19 and TRBJ2-7, with TRBD2 as a possible D gene (5 bases). Trimming took 3 bases from V and 3 from J, leaving 15 bases between them. The germline CDR1 and CDR2 sequences are LNHDA and SQIVND (reference sequence). CDR3 length: 15 residues. CDR3 protein: CASSIRTTIFYEQYF. CDR3 nucleotides: TGTGCCAGTAGTATTAGGACGACTATCTTCTACGAGCAGTACTTC.

The gene calls are TRBV7-9 and TRBJ1-5; D remains ambiguous. The length of the CDR3 is 18 residues. Per germline, CDR1 SEHNR and CDR2 FQNEAQ (reference sequence). The germline V and J ends were trimmed by 7 bases and 2 bases, with 24 bases remaining between them. The CDR3 DNA follows: TGTGCCAGCACCTATTTACTGCCCCATTGGGGAGGCAATCAGCCCCAGCATTTT. Translated, it gives CASTYLLPHWGGNQPQHF.

The rearrangement links TRBV28 to TRBJ1-2; D remains unclear. Trimming pared 6 bases from V and 5 bases from J, leaving 10 bases between. Germline CDR1 reads MDHEN; CDR2 reads SYDVKM. The CDR3 loop spans 12 amino acids. As DNA, the CDR3 is TGTGCCAGCAGCCAGGAACCGTATGGCTACACCTTC. Protein sequence: CASSQEPYGYTF.

The chain recombines TRBV9 with TRBJ2-1; TRBD1 matches 8 bases. Germline V CDR1 and CDR2: SGDLS, YYNGEE. The CDR3 length is 13 residues. V lost 3 bases and J lost 7; bases outside the gene matches: 3. The CDR3 DNA follows: TGTGCCAGCAGCGGAACAGGGGGAAATGAGCAGTTCTTC. Its translation is CASSGTGGNEQFF.

V is TRBV5-1 and J is TRBJ2-3, with TRBD2 identical over 14 bases. CDR1 SGHRS and CDR2 YFSETQ come from the germline V gene. The CDR3 runs to 19 residues. The V gene end was trimmed by 0 bases and the J gene end by 5 bases; junction bases not matched to a gene: 11. CDR3 in DNA: TGCGCCAGCAGCTTGGCCGGGACTAGCGGGAGTATAAGGGGAGATACGCAGTATTTT. Translated, it gives CASSLAGTSGSIRGDTQYF.